Listed below are T cell receptor beta chains from one sample, sequenced in a study of T cell responses to AZD1222 COVID-19 vaccine. The protocol was immunoSEQ multiplex PCR, while the TCRdb copy is restricted to in-frame clones and leaves out a portion. The sample lists about 120,000 clones; roughly 90% were seen once. Sequencing used peripheral blood, obtained 28 days after the second AZD1222 dose. These receptor sequences come from an adult who received the AZD1222 COVID-19 vaccine. Both conserved end residues are part of each CDR3. The D gene is left open where the match is weak. Size values are once, few and many counts, or a class for expanded clones, and some rows have none.

clone size,D gene,V gene,J gene,CDR3 protein,CDR3 DNA
once,NA,TRBV27,TRBJ1-5,CATKFSIGQPQHF,TGTGCCACCAAGTTTAGTATAGGTCAGCCCCAGCATTTT
NA,TRBD1,TRBV10-1,TRBJ2-7,CASSLTGGFYEQYF,TGCGCCAGCAGTCTAACAGGGGGCTTCTACGAGCAGTACTTC
NA,TRBD1,TRBV19,TRBJ1-4,CASSPRTGDEKLFF,TGTGCCAGTAGTCCGCGGACAGGGGATGAAAAACTGTTTTTT
NA,TRBD1,TRBV5-4,TRBJ1-1,CASSSPGWTGDTEAFF,TGTGCCAGCAGCTCGCCTGGTTGGACAGGGGACACTGAAGCTTTCTTT
NA,NA,TRBV12-3/TRBV12-4,TRBJ2-1,CASSSNEQFF,TGTGCCAGCAGTTCAAATGAGCAGTTCTTC
NA,NA,TRBV3-1/TRBV3-2,TRBJ1-3,CASSRIGTSGNTIYF,TGTGCCAGCAGCCGAATAGGGACTTCTGGAAACACCATATATTTT
NA,NA,TRBV6-2/TRBV6-3,TRBJ2-3,CASSYGTRGTSTDTQYF,TGTGCCAGCAGTTACGGCACGAGGGGAACTAGCACAGATACGCAGTATTTT
NA,NA,TRBV24-1,TRBJ2-1,CATSEIGGGPNEQFF,TGTGCCACCAGTGAAATCGGTGGGGGGCCGAATGAGCAGTTCTTC
NA,NA,TRBV30,TRBJ1-2,CAWSVMNGYTF,TGTGCCTGGAGTGTAATGAATGGCTACACCTTC
NA,TRBD1,TRBV18,TRBJ2-2,CASSPQRTGANTGELFF,TGTGCCAGCTCACCACAGAGGACAGGGGCAAACACCGGGGAGCTGTTTTTT
NA,NA,TRBV2,TRBJ1-2,CASSEGSVRYGYTF,TGTGCCAGCAGTGAGGGGAGTGTTCGCTATGGCTACACCTTC
NA,NA,TRBV11-1,TRBJ1-1,CASSLQGYTEAFF,TGTGCCAGCAGCTTACAGGGGTACACTGAAGCTTTCTTT
NA,TRBD1,TRBV6-2/TRBV6-3,TRBJ2-3,CASSLDRGSTDTQYF,TGTGCCAGCAGCCTCGACAGGGGCTCTACGGATACGCAGTATTTT
NA,TRBD1,TRBV6-5,TRBJ2-5,CASKGQSKKTQYF,TGTGCCAGTAAGGGACAGAGCAAAAAGACCCAGTACTTC
NA,TRBD2,TRBV9,TRBJ2-1,CASSVELAGASEQFF,TGTGCCAGCAGCGTAGAGCTAGCGGGGGCGAGTGAGCAGTTCTTC